This section outlines one T cell receptor beta chain sequence together with its context. Its specificity is not known. These data belong to a study of lymphopenia after photon versus proton radiotherapy. TCRdb's table, derived via immunoSEQ multiplex PCR, lists solely in-frame clones and lacks some. The sample has 30,000 to 40,000 clones, about 90% seen once; the top ten hold roughly 15%. Study results and caveats: In patients who died, overall survival fell as post-nadir TCR diversity dropped more. Oligoclonal CD8+ Temra expansion after nadir drove photon patients' diversity drop. Authors raise, but do not show, better survival with proton therapy. Proton therapy kept repertoires fairly stable, unlike photons, which gained effector/memory cells.

The CDR3 consists of 14 residues. The germline gives CDR1 MDHEN, CDR2 SYDVKM. V dropped 6 bases and J dropped 7 bases, with 16 bases sitting between them. The sample in question was peripheral blood, obtained from a patient treated with photon-based radiotherapy. J is TRBJ2-1 and V is TRBV28; D might be TRBD1 (7 bases). This TCR derives from a man aged 55 to 70 with cholangiocarcinoma. CDR3 amino acids: CASRVPGGGNEQFF. The CDR3 region has the DNA TGTGCCAGCAGGGTTCCAGGGGGAGGAAATGAGCAGTTCTTC. The entire variable domain, with the rest obtained from reference TRBV28 and TRBJ2-1, is as follows: DVKVTQSSRYLVKRTGEKVFLECVQDMDHENMFWYRQDPGLGLRLIYFSYDVKMKEKGDIPEGYSVSREKKERFSLILESASTNQTSMYLCASRVPGGGNEQFFGPGTRLTVL.